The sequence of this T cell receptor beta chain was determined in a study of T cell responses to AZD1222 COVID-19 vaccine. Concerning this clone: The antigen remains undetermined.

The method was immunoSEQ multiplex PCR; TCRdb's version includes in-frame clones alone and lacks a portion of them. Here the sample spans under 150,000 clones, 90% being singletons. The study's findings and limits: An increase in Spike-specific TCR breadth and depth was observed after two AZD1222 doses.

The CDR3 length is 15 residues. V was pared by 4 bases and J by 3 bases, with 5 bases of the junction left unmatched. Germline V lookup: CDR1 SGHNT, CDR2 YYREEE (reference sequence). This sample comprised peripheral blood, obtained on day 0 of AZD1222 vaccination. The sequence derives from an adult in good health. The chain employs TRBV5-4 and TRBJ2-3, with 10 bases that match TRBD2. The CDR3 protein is CASSVKREGTDTQYF. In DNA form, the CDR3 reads TGTGCCAGCAGCGTGAAGCGGGAGGGGACAGATACGCAGTATTTT.